One and the same sample provided the 13 T cell receptor beta chains below, sequenced in a study of follicular helper T cells after annual influenza vaccination. Time point reported: 2015-2016 season, 7 days after influenza vaccination. TCRdb keeps only in-frame clones here, not all; method: immunoSEQ multiplex PCR. The sample holds about 4,900 clones, around 80% seen once. Sequencing was performed on CXCR5+ CD38- circulating T follicular helper cells from blood, taken 7 days after influenza vaccination. Subset: circulating Tfh, non-naive CD4+CXCR5+PD-1+ (ICOS+CD38+ or ICOS-CD38-). Receptors were obtained from an adult who received the influenza vaccine.

The chain employs TRBV7-2 and TRBJ2-3; D perhaps matches TRBD2 (6 bases). The CDR3 runs 15 residues. Trimming cost V 3 bases and J 4 bases, with 14 bases left between them. Germline values: CDR1 SGHTA, CDR2 FQGNSA. Here the CDR3 DNA reads TGTGCCAGCAGCTTGAGGCGGGGTGGGGCAGATACGCAGTATTTT. Translated: CASSLRRGGADTQYF.

The rearrangement uses TRBV5-1 and TRBJ1-3, with D uncertain. Between the trimmed V and J ends, which lost 2 bases and 2 bases, there was a span of 14 bases. This CDR3 region has 16 residues. In germline, CDR1 is SGHRS, CDR2 YFSETQ. In DNA, the CDR3 is TGCGCCAGCAGCTTAGGCACAACTGGCCCTGGAAACACCATATATTTT. Translating gives CASSLGTTGPGNTIYF.

The chain uses TRBV9 and TRBJ1-5; possible D gene TRBD1, 5 bases. Germline V gene sequence: CDR1 SGDLS, CDR2 YYNGEE. Trimming removed 3 bases from V and 0 bases from J, with 13 bases in between. CDR3 length: 16 residues. Here the CDR3 DNA reads TGTGCCAGCAGCGCCGGGGGACCCCTTAGCAATCAGCCCCAGCATTTT. Amino acid sequence: CASSAGGPLSNQPQHF.

The chain couples TRBV27 to TRBJ1-1; 8 nucleotides agree with TRBD1. The V segment lost 5 bases and the J segment 0 bases; nucleotides outside the gene matches: 8. CDR1 is MNHEY, CDR2 SMNVEV, per germline (reference sequence). This CDR3 is built from 16 residues. The DNA for the CDR3 is TGTGCCAGCAGTCCCCAGACAGGGGCGATGAACACTGAAGCTTTCTTT. This gives the protein CASSPQTGAMNTEAFF.

The chain combines TRBV7-3 with TRBJ2-2, with TRBD2 matching 10 bases. Per germline, CDR1 SGHTA and CDR2 FQGTGA. V lost 5 bases to trimming and J lost 5 bases; unmatched junction nucleotides: 11. The CDR3 consists of 17 residues. Here the CDR3 reads CASSPLSLAGDTGELFF. DNA for the CDR3: TGTGCCAGCAGCCCCCTCTCCCTAGCGGGGGATACCGGGGAGCTGTTTTTT.

This sequence joins TRBV29-1 and TRBJ2-2, with TRBD1 matching 8 bases. The V gene's germline CDR1 is SQVTM and CDR2 ANQGSEA. J was trimmed by 2 bases and V by 7 bases; bases with no gene match: 9. The CDR3 contains 15 residues. The CDR3 coding sequence is TGCAGCGCGACAGGGGCTGCACAAAACACCGGGGAGCTGTTTTTT. Its protein is CSATGAAQNTGELFF.

The chain is built from TRBV19 and TRBJ1-2, with TRBD1 identical over 8 bases. The V segment lost 4 bases and the J segment 14 bases; nucleotides outside the gene matches: 12. Per the germline V gene, CDR1 is LNHDA and CDR2 is SQIVND (reference sequence). The CDR3 is 13 residues long. Here the CDR3 reads CASSRGAGGRETF. DNA of the CDR3: TGTGCCAGTAGTAGGGGGGCAGGGGGCAGGGAGACCTTC. The entire variable domain, with the rest obtained from reference TRBV19 and TRBJ1-2, is as follows: DGGITQSPKYLFRKEGQNVTLSCEQNLNHDAMYWYRQDPGQGLRLIYYSQIVNDFQKGDIAEGYSVSREKKESFPLTVTSAQKNPTAFYLCASSRGAGGRETFGSGTRLTVV.

In this sample, this clone turned up once. The chain links TRBV6-6 to TRBJ2-7; D is unclear. The CDR3 extends over 13 amino acids. CDR1 is MNHNY and CDR2 is SVGAGI in the germline V gene (reference sequence). The V end was cut by 6 bases, the J end by 2 bases, with 11 bases between. CDR3 coding DNA: TGTGCCAGCAGGCCTTTGGCCACCTACGAGCAGTACTTC. The encoded protein is CASRPLATYEQYF.

This chain connects TRBV6-5 to TRBJ1-6; D perhaps matches TRBD1 (6 bases). This CDR3 is 15 amino acids long. V was trimmed by 6 bases and J by 2 bases, leaving 11 bases between them. Germline CDR1 is MNHEY and CDR2 is SVGAGI. CDR3: CASSRGGAYNSPLHF. CDR3 nucleotides: TGTGCCAGCAGCCGAGGGGGTGCCTATAATTCACCCCTCCACTTT.

This chain connects TRBV7-2 to TRBJ1-1; D ambiguous. The germline V and J ends were trimmed by 3 bases and 1 base, with 9 bases remaining between them. Germline CDR1 is SGHTA and CDR2 is FQGNSA. The CDR3 has 14 amino acids. The CDR3 DNA reads TGTGCCAGCAGCTTGGATTCCCCGAACACTGAAGCTTTCTTT. Protein: CASSLDSPNTEAFF.

The chain joins TRBV12-1 to TRBJ1-3. TRBV12-1 is a known pseudogene. CDR3 length: 12 amino acids. The chain's CDR3 is CASSFVVNTIYF. The DNA for the CDR3 is TGTGCCAGCAGCTTCGTGGTAAACACCATATATTTT.

This sequence joins TRBV19 and TRBJ2-3; D possibly corresponds to TRBD1 (6 bases). The CDR3 sequence is 14 residues long. Germline loops: CDR1 LNHDA, CDR2 SQIVND (reference sequence). The germline V and J ends were trimmed by 6 bases and 6 bases, with 16 bases remaining between them. The CDR3 protein is CASRWGPPADTQYF. The CDR3 DNA follows: TGTGCCAGTAGGTGGGGGCCACCCGCGGATACGCAGTATTTT. The full variable domain, its missing parts supplied by reference TRBV19 and TRBJ2-3, is DGGITQSPKYLFRKEGQNVTLSCEQNLNHDAMYWYRQDPGQGLRLIYYSQIVNDFQKGDIAEGYSVSREKKESFPLTVTSAQKNPTAFYLCASRWGPPADTQYFGPGTRLTVL.

The chain is built from TRBV18 and TRBJ1-5; D unclear. V dropped 3 bases and J dropped 0 bases, with 9 bases sitting between them. Germline lookup yields CDR1 KGHSH and CDR2 LQKENI. The CDR3 contains 15 residues. For the CDR3, the DNA is TGTGCCAGCTCACCGATGGGAGATAGCAATCAGCCCCAGCATTTT. This gives the protein CASSPMGDSNQPQHF.